This is a list of T cell receptor beta chains from one sample in a study of T cell repertoires in cytomegalovirus infection. TCRdb ran MiXCR on the reads and lists one entry per CDR3 protein. The profile covers 110,000 to 150,000 distinct CDR3 sequences, with about 6.5% appearing a single time and about a sixth taken by the ten largest. The sequenced sample was PBMCs. These TCRs come from a human donor in good health (CMV status not recorded). Some clones in this sample may be carry-over from other donors' samples. Both conserved end residues are part of each CDR3. The D gene is left open where the match is weak. Rows may omit the clone size; those that give it use once, few, many or a size class.

J gene	V gene	clone size	D gene	CDR3 protein	CDR3 DNA
TRBJ1-1	TRBV6-2/TRBV6-3	NA	NA	CASSYSAVRDEAFF	TGTGCCAGCAGTTACTCGGCGGTCAGGGATGAAGCTTTCTTT
TRBJ2-5	TRBV20-1	few	NA	CSAPTGQETQYF	TGCAGTGCTCCGACAGGTCAAGAGACCCAGTACTTC
TRBJ2-7	TRBV7-9	NA	TRBD1	CASSLPGQGATYEQYF	TGTGCCAGCAGCTTACCGGGACAGGGGGCAACCTACGAGCAGTACTTC
TRBJ2-7	TRBV11-3	many	TRBD1	CASSLAPGGEQYF	TGTGCCAGCAGCTTAGCCCCAGGGGGAGAGCAGTACTTC
TRBJ1-2	TRBV5-1	many	NA	CASSPRQDLTLQGYGYTF	TGCGCCAGCAGCCCGCGTCAGGATCTGACCCTTCAGGGGTATGGCTACACCTTC
TRBJ2-7	TRBV6-2/TRBV6-3	NA	TRBD2	CASSSLAGAYEQYF	TGTGCCAGCAGTTCCTTAGCGGGGGCCTACGAGCAGTACTTC
TRBJ2-3	TRBV7-2	many	TRBD2	CASSLAGVGGGARDTQYF	TGTGCCAGCAGCTTAGCGGGCGTCGGCGGGGGGGCCAGGGATACGCAGTATTTT
TRBJ2-3	TRBV10-1	NA	TRBD2	CASSRTSGGQDTQYF	TGCGCCAGCTCCCGGACTAGCGGGGGTCAAGATACGCAGTATTTT
TRBJ2-1	TRBV7-8	NA	NA	CASSLGWGPTYNEQFF	TGTGCCAGCAGCTTAGGGTGGGGTCCAACCTACAATGAGCAGTTCTTC
TRBJ2-6	TRBV20-1	many	NA	CSARLLRGATRVLTF	TGCAGTGCTAGGCTCCTTAGGGGGGCCACCCGGGTCCTGACTTTC
TRBJ1-4	TRBV6-1	many	TRBD1	CASRLTGAATNEKLFF	TGTGCCAGCAGGCTGACAGGGGCCGCAACTAATGAAAAACTGTTTTTT
TRBJ1-1	TRBV7-2	many	NA	CASSLSSMNTEAFF	TGTGCCAGCAGCTTAAGTTCCATGAACACTGAAGCTTTCTTT
TRBJ2-5	TRBV19	NA	NA	CASMDRPGVEETQYF	TGTGCCAGTATGGACCGGCCAGGGGTAGAGGAGACCCAGTACTTC
TRBJ1-5	TRBV12-3/TRBV12-4	NA	NA	CASSWGGLQPQHF	TGTGCCAGCAGTTGGGGGGGGCTTCAGCCCCAGCATTTT
TRBJ2-7	TRBV7-2	many	TRBD1	CASSRGDRGREQYF	TGTGCCAGCAGCCGCGGGGACAGGGGACGCGAGCAGTACTTC
TRBJ2-2	TRBV7-8	many	NA	CASSLASGGNTGELFF	TGTGCCAGCAGCTTAGCTTCCGGGGGAAATACCGGGGAGCTGTTTTTT
TRBJ2-5	TRBV7-2	many	NA	CASLNVASLEETQYF	TGTGCCAGCCTCAATGTAGCGTCCTTAGAAGAGACCCAGTACTTC
TRBJ2-1	TRBV7-7	NA	TRBD2	CASSSQPTAGDEQFF	TGTGCTAGCAGCTCCCAGCCGACGGCGGGGGATGAGCAGTTCTTC
TRBJ2-3	TRBV7-2	NA	NA	CASSLKGGGRTQYF	TGTGCCAGCAGCTTAAAGGGAGGAGGTCGTACGCAGTATTTT
TRBJ1-1	TRBV5-1	few	NA	CASSPNTGRNTEAFF	TGCGCCAGCAGCCCCAACACAGGGAGGAACACTGAAGCTTTCTTT
TRBJ1-5	TRBV7-8	many	NA	CASSLVPAPNQPQHF	TGTGCCAGCAGCTTAGTACCGGCCCCCAATCAGCCCCAGCATTTT
TRBJ2-1	TRBV7-8	many	TRBD2	CASSTRTSPKQFF	TGTGCCAGCAGCACCAGGACTAGCCCCAAGCAGTTCTTC
TRBJ2-3	TRBV19	NA	TRBD1	CASSIDWTGRTDTQYF	TGTGCCAGTAGTATAGATTGGACAGGGAGGACAGATACGCAGTATTTT
TRBJ1-1	TRBV7-2	NA	NA	CASSLVTLNTEAFF	TGTGCCAGCAGCCTAGTGACACTGAACACTGAAGCTTTCTTT
TRBJ2-6	TRBV7-3	many	NA	CASSAQLVSGANVLTF	TGTGCCAGCAGCGCACAGCTAGTTTCTGGGGCCAACGTCCTGACTTTC
TRBJ1-4	TRBV2	many	TRBD1	CASTGQGATNEKLFF	TGTGCCAGCACGGGACAGGGGGCAACTAATGAAAAACTGTTTTTT
TRBJ2-7	TRBV7-2	many	NA	CASSLAGGDPYEQYF	TGTGCCAGCAGCTTAGCGGGGGGCGATCCCTACGAGCAGTACTTC
TRBJ1-1	TRBV10-3	NA	NA	CAISSGGTEAFF	TGTGCCATCAGTTCTGGGGGCACTGAAGCTTTCTTT
TRBJ1-6	TRBV20-1	NA	NA	CSAIPGLNSPLHF	TGCAGTGCCATCCCGGGCCTCAATTCACCCCTCCACTTT
TRBJ2-1	TRBV12-3/TRBV12-4	many	NA	CASSLAMGAVGGLGLNEQFF	TGTGCCAGCAGTTTAGCAATGGGAGCGGTCGGGGGGCTGGGACTCAATGAGCAGTTCTTC
TRBJ1-6	TRBV5-1	few	NA	CASSLMEESPLHF	TGCGCCAGCAGCTTGATGGAGGAATCACCCCTCCACTTT
TRBJ2-1	TRBV7-9	many	NA	CASTDGAGTEQFF	TGTGCCAGCACCGACGGGGCGGGCACCGAGCAGTTCTTC
TRBJ2-3	TRBV28	NA	TRBD1	CASSPPGQITDTQYF	TGTGCCAGCAGTCCCCCGGGACAGATCACAGATACGCAGTATTTT
TRBJ2-7	TRBV18	NA	TRBD2	CASSPQAPGLAASYEQYF	TGTGCCAGCTCACCACAGGCCCCGGGACTAGCGGCTTCCTACGAGCAGTACTTC
TRBJ2-1	TRBV24-1	many	TRBD1	CATRRSGTGVVLWFF	TGTGCCACCAGGCGGTCCGGGACAGGGGTCGTATTGTGGTTCTTC
TRBJ2-3	TRBV9	few	TRBD2	CASSPQGTSPDTQYF	TGTGCCAGCAGCCCCCAGGGGACTAGCCCAGATACGCAGTATTTT
TRBJ2-1	TRBV7-3	many	TRBD2	CASSLGGRGGRYEQFF	TGTGCCAGCAGCCTTGGGGGGCGGGGGGGCCGCTATGAGCAGTTCTTC
TRBJ1-1	TRBV7-2	many	TRBD1	CASSRRGRAGGWGTEAFF	TGTGCCAGCAGCCGCCGGGGGAGGGCAGGGGGCTGGGGCACTGAAGCTTTCTTT
TRBJ1-4	TRBV2	few	TRBD1	CASSSDRVRGEKLFF	TGTGCCAGCAGTTCCGACAGGGTCCGAGGCGAAAAACTGTTTTTT
TRBJ2-1	TRBV6-6	few	TRBD1	CASRTYPGTDNNEQFF	TGTGCCAGCAGAACCTATCCCGGGACAGACAACAATGAGCAGTTCTTC
TRBJ1-1	TRBV7-8	many	NA	CASSLMYTLGTEAFF	TGTGCCAGCAGCCTAATGTACACTCTGGGCACTGAAGCTTTCTTT
TRBJ2-3	TRBV7-2	many	NA	CASRLSGTAKGTDTQYF	TGTGCCAGCAGGTTATCCGGGACGGCAAAGGGCACAGATACGCAGTATTTT
TRBJ1-2	TRBV7-2	many	NA	CASSSTPRGRYNYGYTF	TGTGCCAGCAGCTCAACCCCCCGGGGCCGTTACAATTATGGCTACACCTTC
TRBJ2-1	TRBV19	NA	NA	CASSIRTHNEQFF	TGTGCCAGTAGTATCCGGACCCACAATGAGCAGTTCTTC
TRBJ1-1	TRBV12-3/TRBV12-4	many	NA	CASSRAMNTEAFF	TGTGCCAGCAGTAGGGCCATGAACACTGAAGCTTTCTTT
TRBJ1-5	TRBV6-6	many	TRBD1	CASRKDRVDNQPQHF	TGTGCCAGCAGAAAGGACAGGGTAGACAATCAGCCCCAGCATTTT
TRBJ2-3	TRBV7-2	many	NA	CASSLATANRPFTDTQYF	TGTGCCAGCAGCTTAGCCACCGCAAATAGGCCCTTCACAGATACGCAGTATTTT
TRBJ2-7	TRBV20-1	many	NA	CSARDKAVPYEQYF	TGCAGTGCTAGGGATAAGGCAGTTCCCTACGAGCAGTACTTC
TRBJ2-3	TRBV6-9	many	TRBD2	CASSSGGLAEVTDTQYF	TGTGCCAGCAGTTCCGGGGGACTAGCGGAGGTCACAGATACGCAGTATTTT
TRBJ2-7	TRBV12-3/TRBV12-4	NA	NA	CASSPPSRGPYEQYF	TGTGCCAGCAGCCCCCCCTCCAGGGGCCCCTACGAGCAGTACTTC
TRBJ2-3	TRBV12-3/TRBV12-4	many	NA	CASSHHGERTDTQYF	TGTGCCAGCAGTCACCACGGGGAGAGGACAGATACGCAGTATTTT